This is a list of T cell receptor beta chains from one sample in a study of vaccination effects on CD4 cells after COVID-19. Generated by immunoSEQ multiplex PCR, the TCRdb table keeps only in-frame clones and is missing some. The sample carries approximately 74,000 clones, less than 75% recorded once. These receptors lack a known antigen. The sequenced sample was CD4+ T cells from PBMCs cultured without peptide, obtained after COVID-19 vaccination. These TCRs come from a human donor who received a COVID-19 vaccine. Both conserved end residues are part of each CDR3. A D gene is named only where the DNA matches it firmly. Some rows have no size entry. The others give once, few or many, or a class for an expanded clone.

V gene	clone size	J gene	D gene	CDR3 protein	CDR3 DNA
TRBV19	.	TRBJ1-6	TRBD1	CASSEQGSWSPLHF	TGTGCCAGTAGTGAACAGGGGTCTTGGTCACCCCTCCACTTT
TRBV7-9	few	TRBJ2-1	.	CASSLGISSYNEQFF	TGTGCCAGCAGCTTAGGAATCAGCTCCTACAATGAGCAGTTCTTC
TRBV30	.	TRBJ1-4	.	CAWSPGLNEKLFF	TGTGCCTGGAGTCCGGGCCTTAATGAAAAACTGTTTTTT
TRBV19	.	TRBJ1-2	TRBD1	CASSRGQGAPGYGYTF	TGTGCCAGTAGTAGGGGACAGGGGGCGCCCGGGTATGGCTACACCTTC
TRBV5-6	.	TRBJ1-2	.	CASSFGTDNGYTF	TGTGCCAGCAGCTTCGGTACTGACAATGGCTACACCTTC
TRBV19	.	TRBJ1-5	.	CASRMLQGAGQPQHF	TGTGCCAGTAGGATGCTACAGGGCGCGGGTCAGCCCCAGCATTTT
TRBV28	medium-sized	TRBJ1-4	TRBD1	CASSLPPGQGGKLFF	TGTGCCAGCAGTTTACCCCCGGGACAGGGCGGAAAACTGTTTTTT
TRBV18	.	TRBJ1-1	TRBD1	CASSPGQGVSMNTEAFF	TGTGCCAGCTCACCCGGACAGGGGGTTTCAATGAACACTGAAGCTTTCTTT
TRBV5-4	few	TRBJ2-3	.	CASSWDTLTDTQYF	TGTGCCAGCAGCTGGGACACTTTAACAGATACGCAGTATTTT
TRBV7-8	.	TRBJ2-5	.	CASSPFDFSGRTQYF	TGTGCCAGCAGCCCGTTCGACTTTTCTGGGAGAACCCAGTACTTC
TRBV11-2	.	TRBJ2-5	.	CASSLGVGDVKTQYF	TGTGCCAGCAGCCTGGGGGTAGGGGACGTTAAGACCCAGTACTTC